This entry features one T cell receptor (beta chain) sequence. The antigen is undetermined. The data are from a study of T cell responses to AZD1222 COVID-19 vaccine. Study-level points and caveats: Seropositivity was recorded at baseline in only six AZD1222 recipients.

In germline, CDR1 is MGHRA, CDR2 YSYEKL. The CDR3 runs to 15 residues. V was shortened by 0 bases and J by 3 bases, with 12 bases between the two germline ends. Here immunoSEQ multiplex PCR was the method, and the copy in TCRdb shows in-frame clones only, minus some. The sample consists of roughly 110,000 clones, approximately 90% of them appearing once. The specimen comprised peripheral blood, sampled 28 days after the second AZD1222 dose. This chain links TRBV4-1 with TRBJ2-7, with a tentative D call TRBD1 (6 bases). The TCR sequence derives from an adult who received the AZD1222 COVID-19 vaccine. The CDR3 sequence is CASSQEGGRIYEQYF. The CDR3 DNA follows: TGCGCCAGCAGCCAAGAAGGGGGACGAATCTACGAGCAGTACTTC.